This section outlines one T cell receptor beta chain sequence together with its context. Its antigen is as yet unknown. Trimming took off 5 bases at V and 4 bases at J, with 15 bases between the two ends. This CDR3 region has 14 residues. Germline-derived CDR1 and CDR2 are SGHTA and FQGNSA. Primers: 60 Vbeta forward and 13 Jbeta reverse. In the authors' workflow: An analysis that came later counted approximately 76 million unique TCR beta chains, roughly 11 million shared. The table came from immunoSEQ multiplex PCR; TCRdb's copy has only in-frame clones and leaves some out. V and J calls plus clone size are reproduced from that table; the DNA served to infer D and trimming. This sample carries around 150,000 clones, approximately 70% of them seen once, and the ten largest clones take over 1.5%. This sample is part of a study of cytomegalovirus exposure and HLA in healthy donors. Findings and limits, study-wide: In a later analysis, HLA-associated TCR beta chains were more clonally expanded than equally common others.

Material for sequencing was PBMCs. This sequence originates from a human donor in good health. V usage is TRBV7-2 and J usage is TRBJ2-7, with D perhaps TRBD1 (6 bases). Here the CDR3 DNA reads TGTGCCAGCAGCGGCCGGGACATCCTTTACGAGCAGTACTTC. It is translated as CASSGRDILYEQYF.